The clone carrying this T cell receptor (beta chain) has just a few counts. Antigen specificity is unknown. These data come from a study of naive and memory T cell subsets. Findings of the study overall: Possibly reflecting memory cells re-expressing CD45RA, a few larger clonotypes occurred in naive repertoires, especially CD8. From naive to CM, EM and EMRA, diversity decreased and Gini increased.

Two oligonucleotides, mixed equimolar, formed the beta constant-region primer covering TRBC1 and TRBC2. Four rounds of PCR amplified the ligated cDNA using nested alpha and beta constant-region primers plus SP2. TCRdb processed the UMI-ligation and nested PCR reads anew with MiXCR; each CDR3 protein has one entry. Of roughly 80,000 distinct CDR3 sequences listed, 9% were seen once; the top ten hold over 0.95%. Per the germline V gene, CDR1 is LGHDT and CDR2 is YNNKEL (reference sequence). With 1 base clipped from V and 5 bases from J, the junction kept 4 bases outside the gene matches. The CDR3 has 14 residues.

The chain carries TRBV3-1 and TRBJ2-7; 8 bases are shared with TRBD1. The sequencing sample was made of naive CD8+ T cells from blood. The sequence was obtained from a human donor in good health. The CDR3 loop is CASSQVQGANEQYF. The DNA of the CDR3 is TGTGCCAGCAGCCAAGTGCAGGGGGCCAACGAGCAGTACTTC.